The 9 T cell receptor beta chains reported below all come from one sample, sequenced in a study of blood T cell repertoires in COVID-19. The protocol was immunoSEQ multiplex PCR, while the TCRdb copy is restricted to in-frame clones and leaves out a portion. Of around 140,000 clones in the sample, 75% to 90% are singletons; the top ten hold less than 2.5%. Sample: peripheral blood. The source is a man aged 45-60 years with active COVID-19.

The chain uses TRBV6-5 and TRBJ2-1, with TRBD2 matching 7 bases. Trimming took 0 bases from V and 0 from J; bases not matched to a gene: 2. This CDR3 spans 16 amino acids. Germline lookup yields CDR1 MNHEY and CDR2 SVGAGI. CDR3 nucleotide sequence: TGTGCCAGCAGTTACTCTTCGGGGGGCTCCTACAATGAGCAGTTCTTC. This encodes CASSYSSGGSYNEQFF.

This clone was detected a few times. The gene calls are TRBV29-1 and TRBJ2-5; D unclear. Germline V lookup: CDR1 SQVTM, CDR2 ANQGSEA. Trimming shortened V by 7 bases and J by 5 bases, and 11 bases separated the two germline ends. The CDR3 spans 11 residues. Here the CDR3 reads CSALLRETQYF. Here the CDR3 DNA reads TGCAGCGCCCTCTTGCGGGAGACCCAGTACTTC.

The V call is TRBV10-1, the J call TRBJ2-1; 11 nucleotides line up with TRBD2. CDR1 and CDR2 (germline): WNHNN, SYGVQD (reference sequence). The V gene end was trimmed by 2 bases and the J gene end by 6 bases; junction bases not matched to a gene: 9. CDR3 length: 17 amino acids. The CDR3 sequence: CASSENSGGAWGNEQFF. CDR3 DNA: TGCGCCAGCAGTGAGAATAGCGGGGGGGCCTGGGGCAATGAGCAGTTCTTC.

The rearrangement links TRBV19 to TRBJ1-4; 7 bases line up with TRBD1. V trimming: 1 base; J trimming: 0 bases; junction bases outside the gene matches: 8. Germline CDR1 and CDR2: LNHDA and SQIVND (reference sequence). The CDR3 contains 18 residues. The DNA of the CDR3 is TGTGCCAGTAGTATAGGACGGGGACAGACTGCAACTAATGAAAAACTGTTTTTT. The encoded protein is CASSIGRGQTATNEKLFF.

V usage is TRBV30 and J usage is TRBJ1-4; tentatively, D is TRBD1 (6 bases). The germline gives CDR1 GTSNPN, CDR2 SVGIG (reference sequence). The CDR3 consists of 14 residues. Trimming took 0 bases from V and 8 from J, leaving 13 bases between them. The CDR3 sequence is CAWSVLAGGEKLFF. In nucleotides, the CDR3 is TGTGCCTGGAGTGTACTGGCGGGGGGCGAAAAACTGTTTTTT.

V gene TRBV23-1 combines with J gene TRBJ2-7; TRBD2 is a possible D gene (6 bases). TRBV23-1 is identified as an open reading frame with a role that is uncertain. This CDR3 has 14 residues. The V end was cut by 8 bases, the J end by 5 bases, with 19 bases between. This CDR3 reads CASRPGDQGNEQYF. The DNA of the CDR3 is TGCGCCAGCCGACCGGGGGACCAGGGAAACGAGCAGTACTTC.

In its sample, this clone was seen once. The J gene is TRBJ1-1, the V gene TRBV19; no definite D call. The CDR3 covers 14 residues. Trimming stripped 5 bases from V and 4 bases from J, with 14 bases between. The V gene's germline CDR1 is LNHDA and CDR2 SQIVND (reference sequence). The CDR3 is CASSLSMRITEAFF. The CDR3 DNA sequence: TGTGCCAGTAGTTTGAGTATGCGAATCACTGAAGCTTTCTTT.

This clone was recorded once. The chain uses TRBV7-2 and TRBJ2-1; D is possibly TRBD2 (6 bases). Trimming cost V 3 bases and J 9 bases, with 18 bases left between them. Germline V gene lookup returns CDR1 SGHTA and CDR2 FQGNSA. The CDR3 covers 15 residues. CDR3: CASSFFLRGLGEQFF. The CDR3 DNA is TGTGCCAGCAGCTTTTTCCTGCGGGGCCTGGGTGAGCAGTTCTTC.

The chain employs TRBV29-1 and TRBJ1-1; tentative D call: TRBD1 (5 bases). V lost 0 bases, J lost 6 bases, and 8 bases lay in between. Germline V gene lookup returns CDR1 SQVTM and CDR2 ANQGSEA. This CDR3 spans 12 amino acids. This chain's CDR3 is CSVEDLTAEAFF. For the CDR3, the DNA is TGCAGCGTTGAAGATTTGACAGCTGAAGCTTTCTTT.